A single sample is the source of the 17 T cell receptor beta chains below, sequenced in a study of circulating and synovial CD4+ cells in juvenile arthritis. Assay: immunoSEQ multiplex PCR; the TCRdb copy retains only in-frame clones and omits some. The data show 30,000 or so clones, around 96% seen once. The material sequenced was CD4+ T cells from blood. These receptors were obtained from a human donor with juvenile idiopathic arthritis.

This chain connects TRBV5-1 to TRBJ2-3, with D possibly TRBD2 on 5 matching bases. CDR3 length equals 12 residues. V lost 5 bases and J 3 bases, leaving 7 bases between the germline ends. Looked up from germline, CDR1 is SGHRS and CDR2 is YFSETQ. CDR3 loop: CASSPGTDTQYF. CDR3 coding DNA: TGCGCCAGCAGTCCGGGAACAGATACGCAGTATTTT.

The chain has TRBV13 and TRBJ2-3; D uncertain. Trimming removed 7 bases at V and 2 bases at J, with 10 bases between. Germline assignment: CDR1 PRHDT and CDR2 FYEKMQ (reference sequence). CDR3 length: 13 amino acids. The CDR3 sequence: CASTPTPTDTQYF. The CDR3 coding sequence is TGTGCCAGCACCCCGACTCCCACAGATACGCAGTATTTT.

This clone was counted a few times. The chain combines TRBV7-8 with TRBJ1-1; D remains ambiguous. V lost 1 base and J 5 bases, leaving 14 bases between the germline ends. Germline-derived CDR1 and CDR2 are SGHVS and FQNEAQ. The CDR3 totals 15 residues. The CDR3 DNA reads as TGTGCCAGCAGCTTAGAAACCGGGTCCTATACTGAAGCTTTCTTT. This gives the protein CASSLETGSYTEAFF.

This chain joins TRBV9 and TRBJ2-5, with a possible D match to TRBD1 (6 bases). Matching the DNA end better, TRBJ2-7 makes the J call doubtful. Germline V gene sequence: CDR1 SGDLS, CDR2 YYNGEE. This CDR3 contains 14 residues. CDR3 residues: CASSAGDPDYEQYF. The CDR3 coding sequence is TGTGCCAGCAGCGCAGGGGACCCCGACTACGAGCAGTACTTC.

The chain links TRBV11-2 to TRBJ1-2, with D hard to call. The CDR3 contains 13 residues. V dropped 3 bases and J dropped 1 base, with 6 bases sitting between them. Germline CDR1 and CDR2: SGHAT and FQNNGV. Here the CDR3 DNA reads TGTGCCAGCAGCTTGTTCCGTAACTATGGCTACACCTTC. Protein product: CASSLFRNYGYTF.

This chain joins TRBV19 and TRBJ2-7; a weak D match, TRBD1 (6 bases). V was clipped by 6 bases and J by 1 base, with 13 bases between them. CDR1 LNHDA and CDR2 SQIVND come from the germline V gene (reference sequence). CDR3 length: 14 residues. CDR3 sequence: CASRAQGWSYEQYF. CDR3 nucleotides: TGTGCCAGTAGAGCACAGGGTTGGTCCTACGAGCAGTACTTC.

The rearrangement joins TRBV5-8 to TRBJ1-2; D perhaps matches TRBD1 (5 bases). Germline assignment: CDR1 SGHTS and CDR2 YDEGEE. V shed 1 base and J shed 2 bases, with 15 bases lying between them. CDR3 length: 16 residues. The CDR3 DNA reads TGTGCCAGCAGCTTGTTCTCCCAGGGACTAAACTATGGCTACACCTTC. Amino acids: CASSLFSQGLNYGYTF.

The CDR3 loop is CASMGAPLSEQFF. In DNA form, the CDR3 reads TGTGCCAGCATGGGAGCGCCGCTCAGTGAGCAGTTCTTC. The chain has TRBV28 and TRBJ2-1, with a tentative D call TRBD2 (5 bases). CDR3 length: 13 residues. The V gene lost 7 bases and the J gene lost 9 bases, with 16 bases spanning the gap. Per germline, CDR1 MDHEN and CDR2 SYDVKM.

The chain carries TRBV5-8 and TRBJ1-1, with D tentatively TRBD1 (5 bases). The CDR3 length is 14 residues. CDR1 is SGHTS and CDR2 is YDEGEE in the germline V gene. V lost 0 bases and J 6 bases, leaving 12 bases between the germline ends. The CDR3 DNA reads TGTGCCAGCAGCTTGGGAGTCGGGGGGGCTGAAGCTTTCTTT. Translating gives CASSLGVGGAEAFF.

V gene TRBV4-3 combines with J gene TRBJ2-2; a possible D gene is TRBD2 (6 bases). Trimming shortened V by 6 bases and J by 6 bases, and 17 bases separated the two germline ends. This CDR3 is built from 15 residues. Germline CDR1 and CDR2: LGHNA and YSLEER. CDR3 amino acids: CASSGPPGEAGELFF. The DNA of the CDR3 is TGCGCCAGCAGTGGACCCCCCGGGGAGGCCGGGGAGCTGTTTTTT.

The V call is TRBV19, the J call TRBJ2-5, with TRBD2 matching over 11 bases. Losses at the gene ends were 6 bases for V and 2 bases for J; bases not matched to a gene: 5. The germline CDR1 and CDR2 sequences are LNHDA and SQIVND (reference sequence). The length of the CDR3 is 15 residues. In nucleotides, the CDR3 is TGTGCCAGTAGACTAGCGGGGGCCCGACAAGAGACCCAGTACTTC. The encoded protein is CASRLAGARQETQYF.

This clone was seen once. This CDR3 is CASSVASGRENEQFF. In DNA form, the CDR3 reads TGTGCCAGCAGCGTAGCCAGCGGGAGGGAAAATGAGCAGTTCTTC. The chain has TRBV9 and TRBJ2-1, with TRBD2 matching over 10 bases. The trim removed 0 bases at V and 7 bases at J, leaving 4 bases unmatched. The CDR3 runs to 15 residues. CDR1 and CDR2 (germline): SGDLS, YYNGEE.

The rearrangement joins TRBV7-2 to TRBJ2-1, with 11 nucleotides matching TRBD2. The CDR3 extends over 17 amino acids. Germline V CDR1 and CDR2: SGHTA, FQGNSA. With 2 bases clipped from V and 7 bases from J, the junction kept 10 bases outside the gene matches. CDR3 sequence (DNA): TGTGCCAGCAGCTTATTCCTTCTAGCGGGGGGCTTTAATGAGCAGTTCTTC. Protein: CASSLFLLAGGFNEQFF.

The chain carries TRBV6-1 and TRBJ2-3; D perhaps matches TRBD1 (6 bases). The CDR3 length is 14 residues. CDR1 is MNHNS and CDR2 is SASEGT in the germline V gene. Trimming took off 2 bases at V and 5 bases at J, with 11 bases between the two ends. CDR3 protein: CASSEMGAQDTQYF. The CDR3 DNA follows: TGTGCCAGCAGTGAAATGGGGGCCCAAGATACGCAGTATTTT.

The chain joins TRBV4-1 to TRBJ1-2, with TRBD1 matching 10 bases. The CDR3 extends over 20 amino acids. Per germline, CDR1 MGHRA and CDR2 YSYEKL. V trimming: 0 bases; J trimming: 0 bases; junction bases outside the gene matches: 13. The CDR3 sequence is CASSQEGDRGPSQTNYGYTF. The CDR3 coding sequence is TGCGCCAGCAGCCAAGAAGGGGACAGGGGCCCTTCACAGACTAACTATGGCTACACCTTC.

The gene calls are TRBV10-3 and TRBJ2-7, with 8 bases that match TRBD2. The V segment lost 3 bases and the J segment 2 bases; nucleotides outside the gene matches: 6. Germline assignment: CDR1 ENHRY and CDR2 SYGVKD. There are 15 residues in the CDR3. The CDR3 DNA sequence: TGTGCCATCAGTGACTCACTAGCGGTACCCTACGAGCAGTACTTC. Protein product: CAISDSLAVPYEQYF.

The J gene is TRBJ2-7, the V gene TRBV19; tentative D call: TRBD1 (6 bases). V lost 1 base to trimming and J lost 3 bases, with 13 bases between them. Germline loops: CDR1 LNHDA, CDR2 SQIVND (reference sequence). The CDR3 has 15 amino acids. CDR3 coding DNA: TGTGCCAGTAGTATAGCCGGGACAACTGACTACGAGCAGTACTTC. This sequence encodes CASSIAGTTDYEQYF. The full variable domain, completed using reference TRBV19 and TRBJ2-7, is DGGITQSPKYLFRKEGQNVTLSCEQNLNHDAMYWYRQDPGQGLRLIYYSQIVNDFQKGDIAEGYSVSREKKESFPLTVTSAQKNPTAFYLCASSIAGTTDYEQYFGPGTRLTVT.